These 5 T cell receptor delta chains came from one sample sequenced in a study of gamma-delta chains in newborns, infants, children (dated by TCRdb to the late 2010s). The instrument given in TCRdb is Illumina MiSeq. TCRdb reanalyzed the public reads with the CATT caller, and identical DNA sequences were merged afterwards. The sample includes roughly 3,000 delta-chain clones, with 8% to 13% observed a single time. The ten biggest clones cover about 11% of the sample. What was sequenced was blood. The source is a child who was a newborn, infant or young child, either healthy, febrile or measles-vaccinated (not recorded which).

This clone showed up just a few times. The protein held in TCRdb is that of a much larger clone and does not match this DNA's translation at residue 6, likely because of a read error; the protein shown is translated from the DNA. This chain uses TRDV2 with TRDJ3; TRDD3 is a possible D gene (5 bases). The CDR3 is 16 residues long. Looked up from germline, CDR1 is GEAIGNYY and CDR2 is EKD. V was pared by 3 bases and J by 2 bases, with 10 bases between. CDR3 sequence (DNA): TGTGCCTGTGACTCGGAGGATACCTGGGACACCCGACAGATGTTTTTC. Translated, it gives CACDSEDTWDTRQMFF.

This clone qualifies as medium-sized (0.01 to 0.1%). This chain links TRDV2 with TRDJ3; 9 nucleotides match TRDD3. Germline V lookup: CDR1 GEAIGNYY, CDR2 EKD. The junction had 3 bases not matched to a gene; V was cut back by 1 base and J by 0 bases. This CDR3 has 18 residues. The CDR3 bases are TGTGCCTGTGACACGTACTGGGGGAGCTCCTGGGACACCCGACAGATGTTTTTC. Protein product: CACDTYWGSSWDTRQMFF.

The rearrangement links TRDV2 to TRDJ3; TRDD3 matches 7 bases. This CDR3 spans 19 amino acids. CDR1 and CDR2 from the germline V gene are GEAIGNYY and EKD. Unmatched junction bases numbered 16, after V lost 3 bases and J lost 6 bases. The DNA for the CDR3 is TGTGCCTGTGACTCACTTGGGGGAAGCCCCAATGTGGACACCCGACAGATGTTTTTC. Its translation is CACDSLGGSPNVDTRQMFF.

Only a few counts were recorded for this clone. The sample carries other DNA sequences with the same CDR3. The chain is built from TRDV2 and TRDJ3; 9 bases align to TRDD3. The CDR3 covers 18 residues. Germline V CDR1 and CDR2: GEAIGNYY, EKD. Losses at the gene ends were 2 bases for V and 0 bases for J; bases not matched to a gene: 4. The CDR3 here is CACDILGENSWDTRQMFF. The CDR3 region has the DNA TGTGCCTGTGACATACTGGGGGAAAACTCCTGGGACACCCGACAGATGTTTTTC.

This clone is medium-sized. A much larger clonotype is one base distant, so this may be a read error. The sample contains more than one DNA sequence encoding this CDR3. The chain employs TRDV2 and TRDJ3; 9 bases map to TRDD3. V lost 1 base, J lost 1 base, and 1 base stayed unmatched. The CDR3 has 17 residues. Per the germline V gene, CDR1 is GEAIGNYY and CDR2 is EKD. CDR3 coding DNA: TGTGCCTGTGACACTGGGGGATATTCCTGGGACACCCGACAGATGTTTTTC. Translated: CACDTGGYSWDTRQMFF.